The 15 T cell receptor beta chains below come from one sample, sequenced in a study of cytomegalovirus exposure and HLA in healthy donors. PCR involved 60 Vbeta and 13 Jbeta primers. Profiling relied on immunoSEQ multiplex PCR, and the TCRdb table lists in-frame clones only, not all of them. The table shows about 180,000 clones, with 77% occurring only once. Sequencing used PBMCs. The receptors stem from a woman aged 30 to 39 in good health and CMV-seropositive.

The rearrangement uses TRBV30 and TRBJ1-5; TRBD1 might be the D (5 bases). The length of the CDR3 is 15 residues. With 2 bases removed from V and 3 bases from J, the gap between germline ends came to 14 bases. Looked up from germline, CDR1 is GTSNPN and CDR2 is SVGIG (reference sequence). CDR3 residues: CAWSYPGTINQPQHF. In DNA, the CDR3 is TGTGCCTGGAGTTACCCCGGGACTATCAATCAGCCCCAGCATTTT.

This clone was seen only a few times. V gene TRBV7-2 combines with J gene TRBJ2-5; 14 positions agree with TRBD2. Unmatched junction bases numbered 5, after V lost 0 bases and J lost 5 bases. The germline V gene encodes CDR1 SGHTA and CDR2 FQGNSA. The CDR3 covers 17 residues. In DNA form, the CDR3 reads TGTGCCAGCAGCTTAGCCGGGACTAGCGGGAGTGGGGAGACCCAGTACTTC. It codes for CASSLAGTSGSGETQYF.

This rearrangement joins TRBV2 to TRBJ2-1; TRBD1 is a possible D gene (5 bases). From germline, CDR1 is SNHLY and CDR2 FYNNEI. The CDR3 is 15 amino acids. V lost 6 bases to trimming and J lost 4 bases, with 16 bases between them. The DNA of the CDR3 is TGTGCCAGCAGCGACAGTAGGGGCCTGTACAATGAGCAGTTCTTC. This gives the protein CASSDSRGLYNEQFF.

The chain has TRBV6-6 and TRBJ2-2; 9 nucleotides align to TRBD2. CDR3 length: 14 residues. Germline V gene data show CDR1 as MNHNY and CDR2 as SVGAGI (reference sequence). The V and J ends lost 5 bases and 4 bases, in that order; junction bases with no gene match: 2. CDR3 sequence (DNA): TGTGCCAGCAGTACAGCGGGAGGCACCGGGGAGCTGTTTTTT. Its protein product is CASSTAGGTGELFF.

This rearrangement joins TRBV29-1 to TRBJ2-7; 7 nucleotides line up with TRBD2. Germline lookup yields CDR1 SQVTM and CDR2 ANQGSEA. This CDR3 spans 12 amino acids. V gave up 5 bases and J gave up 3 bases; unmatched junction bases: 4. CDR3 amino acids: CSVNPSGYEQYF. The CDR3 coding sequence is TGCAGCGTTAACCCTAGCGGCTACGAGCAGTACTTC.

In nucleotides, the CDR3 is TGTGCCAGCAGCGCCTCAGGGGATACTGAAGCTTTCTTT. Encoded protein: CASSASGDTEAFF. V usage is TRBV6-1 and J usage is TRBJ1-1, with D possibly TRBD1 on 6 matching bases. The germline V gene has CDR1 MNHNS and CDR2 SASEGT. The CDR3 contains 13 residues. V was cut by 6 bases and J by 5 bases, with 13 bases left in between.

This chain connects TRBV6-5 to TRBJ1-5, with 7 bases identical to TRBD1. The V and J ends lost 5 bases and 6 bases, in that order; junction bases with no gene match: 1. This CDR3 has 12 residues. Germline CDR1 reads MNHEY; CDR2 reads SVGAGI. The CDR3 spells CASSPGGQPQHF. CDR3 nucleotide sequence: TGTGCCAGCAGTCCAGGGGGTCAGCCCCAGCATTTT.

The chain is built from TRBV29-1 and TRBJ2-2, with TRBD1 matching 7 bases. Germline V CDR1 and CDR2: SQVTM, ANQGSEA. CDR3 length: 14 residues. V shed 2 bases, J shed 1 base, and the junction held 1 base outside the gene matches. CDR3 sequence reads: CSVEYRGNTGELFF. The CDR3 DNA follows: TGCAGCGTTGAATACAGGGGGAACACCGGGGAGCTGTTTTTT.

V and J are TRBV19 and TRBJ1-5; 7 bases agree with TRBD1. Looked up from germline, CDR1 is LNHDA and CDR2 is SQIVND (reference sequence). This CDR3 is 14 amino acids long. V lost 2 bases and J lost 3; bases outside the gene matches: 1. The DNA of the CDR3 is TGTGCCAGTAGTATAACAGGGGCCAATCAGCCCCAGCATTTT. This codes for CASSITGANQPQHF.

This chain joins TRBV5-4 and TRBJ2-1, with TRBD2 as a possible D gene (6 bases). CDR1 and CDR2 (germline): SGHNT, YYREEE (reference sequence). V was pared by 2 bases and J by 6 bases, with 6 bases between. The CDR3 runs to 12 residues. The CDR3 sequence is CASSLAGNEQFF. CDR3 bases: TGTGCCAGCAGCTTAGCGGGCAATGAGCAGTTCTTC.

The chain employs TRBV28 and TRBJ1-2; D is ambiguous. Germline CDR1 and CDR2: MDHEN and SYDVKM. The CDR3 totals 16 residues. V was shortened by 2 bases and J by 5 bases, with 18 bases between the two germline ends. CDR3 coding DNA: TGTGCCAGCAGTTTAAGGCAGGCCACAAGTTTTTATGGCTACACCTTC. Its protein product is CASSLRQATSFYGYTF.

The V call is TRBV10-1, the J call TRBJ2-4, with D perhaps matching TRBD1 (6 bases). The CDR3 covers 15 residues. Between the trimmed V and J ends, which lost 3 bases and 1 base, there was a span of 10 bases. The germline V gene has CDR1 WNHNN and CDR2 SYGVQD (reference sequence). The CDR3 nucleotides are TGCGCCAGCAGTGAATACAGGGATGCCAAAAACATTCAGTACTTC. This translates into CASSEYRDAKNIQYF.

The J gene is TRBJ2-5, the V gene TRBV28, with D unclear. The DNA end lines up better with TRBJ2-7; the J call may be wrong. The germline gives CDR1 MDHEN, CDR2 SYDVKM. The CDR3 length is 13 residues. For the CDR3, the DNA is TGTGCCAGCAGTTTCGGAGCGTCCTACGAGCAGTACTTC. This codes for CASSFGASYEQYF.

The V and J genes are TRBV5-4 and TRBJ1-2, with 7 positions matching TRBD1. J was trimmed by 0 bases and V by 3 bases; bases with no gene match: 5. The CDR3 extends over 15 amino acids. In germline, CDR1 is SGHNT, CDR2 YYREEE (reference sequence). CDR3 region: CASSSDRIPNYGYTF. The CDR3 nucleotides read TGTGCCAGCAGCTCGGACAGGATACCTAACTATGGCTACACCTTC.

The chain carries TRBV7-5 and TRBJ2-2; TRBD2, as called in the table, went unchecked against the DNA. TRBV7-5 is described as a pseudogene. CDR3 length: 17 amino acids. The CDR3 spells CVRSLDGLAGGTGELFF. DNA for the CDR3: TGTGTCAGAAGCTTAGATGGACTAGCGGGCGGCACCGGGGAGCTGTTTTTT.